What follows are 13 T cell receptor beta chains derived from one specimen sequenced in a study of type 1 and type 2 diabetes patients (dated by TCRdb to 2016 to 2017). The instrument given in TCRdb is Illumina MiSeq. Genomic DNA from sorted T cell subsets was used as template for TCRbeta CDR3 amplification. The TCRbeta CDR3 region was amplified by multiplex PCR using 30 forward and 13 reverse primers. The public reads were reanalyzed by TCRdb: fastp trimming at Q25, MiXCR alignment, in-frame beta chains only. Rows merge per CDR3 protein into single entries with the most common DNA and genes. This sample holds approximately 260,000 distinct CDR3 sequences; 40% to 50% were observed only once. Approximately 14% of the sample lies in the top ten. The sample taken for sequencing was peripheral blood mononuclear cells (PBMCs). The receptors were sampled from a young man with type 2 diabetes.

CDR3 in DNA: TGCAGTGCTACGAGTCCCATCACAGGAGTTGGCTACACCTTC. Translating it yields CSATSPITGVGYTF. This rearrangement joins TRBV20-1 to TRBJ1-2; D is perhaps TRBD1 (5 bases). The germline V gene has CDR1 DFQATT and CDR2 SNEGSKA (reference sequence). There are 14 residues in the CDR3. V was trimmed by 4 bases and J by 7 bases, leaving 19 bases between them.

The chain has TRBV12-3 or TRBV12-4 and TRBJ1-4, with 8 bases fitting TRBD1. V trimming: 6 bases; J trimming: 8 bases; junction bases outside the gene matches: 8. The CDR3 sequence is 14 residues long. The CDR3 protein is CASSLRTGREKLFF. CDR3 nucleotides: TGTGCCAGCAGCCTACGGACAGGGAGGGAAAAACTGTTTTTT.

The chain couples TRBV7-8 to TRBJ1-1; maybe TRBD1 (6 bases). Germline values: CDR1 SGHVS, CDR2 FQNEAQ. Trimming cost V 1 base and J 4 bases, with 7 bases left between them. The CDR3 loop spans 13 amino acids. Written as DNA, the CDR3 is TGTGCCAGCAGCTTAGAGGGGGTCACTGAAGCTTTCTTT. Translating it yields CASSLEGVTEAFF.

In its sample, this clonotype was seen once. The rearrangement joins TRBV20-1 to TRBJ2-4; D may be TRBD2 (6 bases). Germline CDR1 DFQATT, CDR2 SNEGSKA (reference sequence). V gave up 0 bases and J gave up 0 bases, with 24 bases separating them. CDR3 size: 20 residues. The CDR3 loop reads CSAREELGGTGGLAKNIQYF. The CDR3 coding sequence is TGCAGTGCTAGAGAAGAGTTGGGTGGGACTGGAGGGCTAGCCAAAAACATTCAGTACTTC.

This chain joins TRBV19 and TRBJ1-4; D perhaps matches TRBD1 (5 bases). This CDR3 is 17 amino acids long. Germline assignment: CDR1 LNHDA and CDR2 SQIVND (reference sequence). The V and J ends lost 6 bases and 0 bases respectively, with 17 bases between them. The CDR3: CASRATAKHATNEKLFF. CDR3 coding DNA: TGTGCCAGTAGGGCGACAGCGAAGCATGCAACTAATGAAAAACTGTTTTTT.

This clonotype was found a few times. The gene calls are TRBV19 and TRBJ2-1, with 11 bases aligning to TRBD1. CDR1 is LNHDA and CDR2 is SQIVND in the germline V gene (reference sequence). V shed 2 bases and J 3 bases; nucleotides not matched to a gene: 6. The CDR3 has 17 amino acids. The CDR3 DNA reads TGTGCCAGTAGTATACGGACAGGGGGCGAGAACTACAATGAGCAGTTCTTC. Its protein is CASSIRTGGENYNEQFF.

This clonotype was observed a handful of times. The J gene is TRBJ2-7, the V gene TRBV18; a possible D gene is TRBD1 (5 bases). The CDR3 totals 13 residues. Germline V lookup: CDR1 KGHSH, CDR2 LQKENI. Deletions cut 3 bases from V and 3 bases from J, with 9 bases between. DNA of the CDR3: TGTGCCAGCTCACCCCGCCAGGGCTACGAGCAGTACTTC. Protein: CASSPRQGYEQYF.

V is TRBV15 and J is TRBJ2-5, with a weak D call TRBD2 (6 bases). Germline values: CDR1 LNHNV, CDR2 YYDKDF (reference sequence). Trimming took off 0 bases at V and 6 bases at J, with 11 bases between the two ends. The length of the CDR3 is 14 residues. Here the CDR3 reads CATSRDGGWKTQYF. In DNA, the CDR3 is TGTGCCACCAGCAGAGATGGGGGGTGGAAGACCCAGTACTTC.

The chain uses TRBV6-4 and TRBJ2-3; D unresolved. The CDR3 has 13 residues. V lost 2 bases to trimming and J lost 6 bases, with 9 bases between them. CDR1 is MRHNA and CDR2 is SNTAGT in the germline V gene. The CDR3 reads CASSDSIRDTQYF. The CDR3 DNA is TGTGCCAGCAGTGACAGTATACGGGATACGCAGTATTTT.

J is TRBJ2-7 and V is TRBV6-9, with D possibly TRBD2 on 5 matching bases. Germline loops: CDR1 MNHGY, CDR2 SVAAGI. This CDR3 region has 13 residues. Between the trimmed V and J ends, which lost 3 bases and 3 bases, there was a span of 9 bases. For the CDR3, the DNA is TGTGCCAGCAGTTACGGGGTGGTCTACGAGCAGTACTTC. Its translation: CASSYGVVYEQYF.

The V and J genes are TRBV29-1 and TRBJ2-2; no clear D gene. The CDR3 spans 12 residues. Trimming removed 5 bases at V and 3 bases at J, with 7 bases between. The V gene's germline CDR1 is SQVTM and CDR2 ANQGSEA. Here the CDR3 reads CSVCVDTGELFF. CDR3 bases: TGCAGCGTTTGCGTTGACACCGGGGAGCTGTTTTTT.

This sequence joins TRBV3-1 and TRBJ2-7; D is unclear. Per the germline V gene, CDR1 is LGHDT and CDR2 is YNNKEL (reference sequence). The CDR3 loop spans 14 amino acids. V lost 3 bases and J lost 0, with 9 bases in between. CDR3 residues: CASSHLGDSYEQYF. The CDR3 DNA reads TGTGCCAGCAGCCATCTTGGGGACTCCTACGAGCAGTACTTC.

This chain links TRBV25-1 with TRBJ2-3; D gene uncertain. CDR1 and CDR2 from the germline V gene are MGHDK and SYGVNS. The CDR3 consists of 16 residues. Trimming stripped 4 bases from V and 0 bases from J, with 14 bases between. DNA for the CDR3: TGTGCCAGCAGTGGATTCCTCGGCGGCAGCACAGATACGCAGTATTTT. Protein: CASSGFLGGSTDTQYF.